The 5 T cell receptor beta chains below come from one sample, sequenced in a study of cytomegalovirus exposure and HLA in healthy donors. A multiplex PCR was run with 60 Vbeta primers and 13 Jbeta primers. Measured with immunoSEQ multiplex PCR; TCRdb has only the in-frame clones, and not every one. The sample shows some 150,000 clones, less than 85% of them seen only once. Sample: PBMCs. Source of these receptors: a man aged 45-65 years in good health and CMV-seropositive.

This clone was detected only once. The gene calls are TRBV10-3 and TRBJ2-7, with TRBD1 matching 10 bases. The V gene end was trimmed by 0 bases and the J gene end by 4 bases; junction bases not matched to a gene: 12. This CDR3 contains 18 residues. Germline CDR1 and CDR2: ENHRY and SYGVKD. CDR3 nucleotide sequence: TGTGCCATCAGTGAGTCGACGGGTCACCGGGACAGGGGTTACGAGCAGTACTTC. Its protein is CAISESTGHRDRGYEQYF.

This clone was detected a few times. The V call is TRBV5-4, the J call TRBJ1-1; 8 bases are shared with TRBD1. Trimming cost V 7 bases and J 6 bases; bases outside gene matches: 11. This CDR3 is built from 14 residues. The germline CDR1 and CDR2 sequences are SGHNT and YYREEE (reference sequence). In nucleotides, the CDR3 is TGTGCCAGCGGATTCCGCAGGGGGCGCCCTGAAGCTTTCTTT. As protein: CASGFRRGRPEAFF.

The sample holds one count of this clone. The V call is TRBV6-6, the J call TRBJ2-5, with D possibly being TRBD2 (6 bases). V lost 1 base, J lost 2 bases, and 14 bases lay in between. This CDR3 has 16 residues. The germline V gene has CDR1 MNHNY and CDR2 SVGAGI (reference sequence). The CDR3 spells CASSYLAALGQETQYF. The CDR3 coding sequence is TGTGCCAGCAGTTACTTAGCGGCCTTAGGGCAAGAGACCCAGTACTTC.

The rearrangement joins TRBV5-1 to TRBJ2-7; TRBD2 matches at 7 bases. V shed 5 bases and J 3 bases; nucleotides not matched to a gene: 14. Germline values: CDR1 SGHRS, CDR2 YFSETQ. The CDR3 consists of 16 residues. The CDR3 sequence is CASRRGGVGDYYEQYF. The CDR3 region has the DNA TGCGCCAGCAGGAGAGGCGGGGTGGGGGACTACTACGAGCAGTACTTC. The whole variable domain, filled in from reference TRBV5-1 and TRBJ2-7, reads KAGVTQTPRYLIKTRGQQVTLSCSPISGHRSVSWYQQTPGQGLQFLFEYFSETQRNKGNFPGRFSGRQFSNSRSEMNVSTLELGDSALYLCASRRGGVGDYYEQYFGPGTRLTVT.

This clone was detected only a few times. The CDR3 coding sequence is TGTGCCAGCACCACAGGGTTCAGTCTGGACACTGAAGCTTTCTTT. Protein: CASTTGFSLDTEAFF. The J gene is TRBJ1-1, the V gene TRBV25-1; D might be TRBD1 (6 bases). CDR1 and CDR2 (germline): MGHDK, SYGVNS. The CDR3 totals 15 residues. Trimming took 7 bases from V and 3 from J, leaving 18 bases between them.